This T cell receptor beta chain was captured in a study of T-cell memory formation after mild COVID-19. Trimming removed 6 bases from V and 3 bases from J, with 18 bases in between. The CDR3 extends over 15 amino acids. CDR1 MNHEY and CDR2 SVGEGT come from the germline V gene. cDNA libraries for TCR alpha and TCR beta, carrying sample barcodes and UMIs, came from 5'RACE with constant-segment primers. From the 5' RACE reads, TCRdb called clonotypes with MiXCR, one entry per CDR3 protein. The table shows fewer than 250,000 distinct CDR3 sequences, with 27% occurring only once. A note on this clonotype: No antigen is known for it.

Study-wide points: Researchers report contracting CD4+ clones mostly in CM and EM, with CD8+ clones in EMRA. Clones shrinking from day 15 to 85 showed even CD4/CD8 mixes; later expanders tilted CD4+. Researchers could not confirm that second-wave clones peaking on day 37 targeted SARS-CoV-2.

V is TRBV6-2 or TRBV6-3 and J is TRBJ2-7; a possible D gene is TRBD2 (6 bases). Sequencing was performed on PBMCs or a T cell subset sorted from them (not recorded which). This clonotype was obtained from an adult woman who had mild COVID-19 (a few samples of this study predate the infection). Cell type and time point are not known. The CDR3 protein is CASSSPLGGYYEQYF. The DNA for the CDR3 is TGTGCCAGCAGCTCTCCGCTCGGGGGATACTACGAGCAGTACTTC.